This T cell receptor (beta chain) was identified in a study of cytomegalovirus exposure and HLA in healthy donors. It was with 60 Vbeta and 13 Jbeta primers that the PCR ran. Profiling relied on immunoSEQ multiplex PCR, and the TCRdb table lists in-frame clones only, not all of them. The sample comprises tens of thousands of clones, around 76% of which are singletons, and about a fifth rests with the top ten. Trimming left V 4 bases short and J 7 bases short, with 12 bases between. CDR3 size: 12 residues. The germline CDR1 and CDR2 sequences are SGHTS and YDEGEE. This clone was counted only a few times.

The specimen was PBMCs. The clonotype originates from a woman in her thirties in good health and CMV-seropositive. The chain links TRBV5-8 to TRBJ2-7, with a tentative D call TRBD1 (6 bases). The CDR3 nucleotides are TGTGCCAGCAGCAACAGGGTTAGAGAGCAGTACTTC. It is translated as CASSNRVREQYF.